Sequencing of this T cell receptor beta chain was carried out in a study of breast tumors, draining lymph nodes, adjacent tissues. Notes on the study in general: Luminal-like breast cancer showed significantly higher tumor–nontumor repertoire similarity than basal-like. Tumor T cell lymph node origin was a supported hypothesis, not proven. Tumor repertoires ranked between lymph nodes and nontumor tissue in diversity, with V and J gene preferences.

This CDR3 region has 11 residues. Trimming cost V 7 bases and J 4 bases, with 4 bases left between them. The germline gives CDR1 SNHLY, CDR2 FYNNEI. Each CDR3 protein gets one entry after TCRdb re-called the multiplex PCR reads with MiXCR. Among roughly 110,000 distinct CDR3 sequences listed, more than 25% were seen once. Axillary draining lymph nodes of breast cancer patients supplied the node samples. This clonotype was counted many times. Its antigen is undetermined. The specimen sequenced was axillary lymph node tissue. The chain links TRBV2 to TRBJ2-2; D ambiguous. This receptor was taken from a female donor with breast cancer. Some clones in this sample may be carry-over from other donors' samples. The CDR3 reads CASTVTGELFF. The CDR3 DNA reads as TGTGCCAGCACCGTCACCGGGGAGCTGTTTTTT.